This is a list of T cell receptor beta chains from one sample in a study of cytomegalovirus exposure and HLA in healthy donors. Profiling relied on immunoSEQ multiplex PCR, and the TCRdb table lists in-frame clones only, not all of them. Of about 140,000 clones listed, 70% were seen once; the top ten hold approximately 1.6%. The specimen was PBMCs. The receptors come from a woman in her 30s in good health and CMV-seronegative. The CDR3 runs from the conserved cysteine through the conserved F or W. Each record gives: J gene, clone size, V gene, D gene, CDR3 DNA, CDR3 protein. The D gene is left open where the match is weak. Rows may omit the clone size; those that give it use once, few, many or a size class.

j_gene: TRBJ1-5; abundance: few; v_gene: TRBV7-2; d_gene: -; CDR3nt: TGTGCCAGCAGCTTGAGAACAGGAAATCAGCCCCAGCATTTT; CDR3aa: CASSLRTGNQPQHF
j_gene: TRBJ1-1; abundance: -; v_gene: TRBV7-2; d_gene: -; CDR3nt: TGTGCCAGCAGCGGCGGGGGGAACACTGAAGCTTTCTTT; CDR3aa: CASSGGGNTEAFF
j_gene: TRBJ1-5; abundance: -; v_gene: TRBV9; d_gene: -; CDR3nt: TGTGCCAGCAGCCCGGGACAAGATCAGCCCCAGCATTTT; CDR3aa: CASSPGQDQPQHF
j_gene: TRBJ2-7; abundance: -; v_gene: TRBV4-1; d_gene: -; CDR3nt: TGCGCCAGCAGCCAAGTATCAGGGGAGCACGAGCAGTACTTC; CDR3aa: CASSQVSGEHEQYF
j_gene: TRBJ1-5; abundance: once; v_gene: TRBV2; d_gene: TRBD1; CDR3nt: TGTGCCAGCAGTCCACAGGGGGCCTTGAGCAATCAGCCCCAGCATTTT; CDR3aa: CASSPQGALSNQPQHF
j_gene: TRBJ2-5; abundance: -; v_gene: TRBV7-8; d_gene: TRBD2; CDR3nt: TGTGCCAGCAGCTTGCGGAAAGCGGGGGGCGGGGAGACCCAGTACTTC; CDR3aa: CASSLRKAGGGETQYF
j_gene: TRBJ2-5; abundance: once; v_gene: TRBV25-1; d_gene: -; CDR3nt: TGTGCCAGCAGTGAGGGTCGACAGCTCCAAGAGACCCAGTACTTC; CDR3aa: CASSEGRQLQETQYF
j_gene: TRBJ2-2; abundance: -; v_gene: TRBV6-1; d_gene: -; CDR3nt: TGTGCCAGCAGGGATACAGGGTACCCCGGGGAGCTGTTTTTT; CDR3aa: CASRDTGYPGELFF
j_gene: TRBJ1-2; abundance: -; v_gene: TRBV12-5; d_gene: -; CDR3nt: TGTGCTAGTGGTTTGGTACTTCAGGGCTATAACAACTATGGCTACACCTTC; CDR3aa: CASGLVLQGYNNYGYTF
j_gene: TRBJ2-4; abundance: few; v_gene: TRBV28; d_gene: -; CDR3nt: TGTGCCAGCAGTTTACGCCGTTTTTCCAGGGCGGGGGCCAAAAACATTCAGTACTTC; CDR3aa: CASSLRRFSRAGAKNIQYF
j_gene: TRBJ1-2; abundance: -; v_gene: TRBV28; d_gene: -; CDR3nt: TGTGCCAGCACCTTGACAGGCTATGGCTACACCTTC; CDR3aa: CASTLTGYGYTF
j_gene: TRBJ2-5; abundance: -; v_gene: TRBV19; d_gene: -; CDR3nt: TGTGCCAGTAGCCAACAGGGTGGTGCGACCCAGTACTTC; CDR3aa: CASSQQGGATQYF
j_gene: TRBJ1-3; abundance: -; v_gene: TRBV7-9; d_gene: TRBD1; CDR3nt: TGTGCCAGCAGCTTCGACGGGACAGCTGGAAACACCATATATTTT; CDR3aa: CASSFDGTAGNTIYF
j_gene: TRBJ1-3; abundance: -; v_gene: TRBV6-6; d_gene: -; CDR3nt: TGTGCCAGCAGAGGGGGGGGCCACATATATTTT; CDR3aa: CASRGGGHIYF
j_gene: TRBJ2-7; abundance: -; v_gene: TRBV18; d_gene: -; CDR3nt: TGTGCCAGCTCTCCGCTGGCCAACCACGAGCAGTACTTC; CDR3aa: CASSPLANHEQYF
j_gene: TRBJ1-5; abundance: -; v_gene: TRBV7-9; d_gene: TRBD1; CDR3nt: TGTGCCAGCAGCTCGGACAGGGGCAGCAATCAGCCCCAGCATTTT; CDR3aa: CASSSDRGSNQPQHF
j_gene: TRBJ2-5; abundance: -; v_gene: TRBV28; d_gene: -; CDR3nt: TGTGCCAGCAAACATCCCCTTGGGGCAGTTCAAGAGACCCAGTACTTC; CDR3aa: CASKHPLGAVQETQYF
j_gene: TRBJ2-3; abundance: -; v_gene: TRBV11-2; d_gene: -; CDR3nt: TGTGCCAGCAGCTTAACCATTAGTACGCAGTATTTT; CDR3aa: CASSLTISTQYF
j_gene: TRBJ1-1; abundance: few; v_gene: TRBV14; d_gene: TRBD1; CDR3nt: TGTGCCAGCAGCCTACAGGGGTGGAACACTGAAGCTTTCTTT; CDR3aa: CASSLQGWNTEAFF
j_gene: TRBJ1-2; abundance: -; v_gene: TRBV13; d_gene: -; CDR3nt: TGTGCCAGCAGCCTTACCCCCCAGGATGGCTACACCTTC; CDR3aa: CASSLTPQDGYTF
j_gene: TRBJ1-2; abundance: -; v_gene: TRBV2; d_gene: TRBD1; CDR3nt: TGTGCCAGCGGGGACAGGCTAGCTAACTATGGCTACACCTTC; CDR3aa: CASGDRLANYGYTF
j_gene: TRBJ1-1; abundance: -; v_gene: TRBV5-1; d_gene: TRBD1; CDR3nt: TGCGCCAGCAGCTTAGGGGGCCCGAACACTGAAGCTTTCTTT; CDR3aa: CASSLGGPNTEAFF
j_gene: TRBJ2-1; abundance: -; v_gene: TRBV6-5; d_gene: -; CDR3nt: TGTGCCAGCAGTTCCAGACCGCAGCTGCCCCCAGCGCGGCAGTTCTTC; CDR3aa: CASSSRPQLPPARQFF